This passage covers 20 T cell receptor beta chains from one sample sequenced in a study of T cells after yellow fever vaccination. A single record per CDR3 protein comes from TCRdb applying MiXCR to the 5' RACE reads. Of some 600,000 distinct CDR3 sequences in the sample, around an eighth were seen once. This specimen consisted of PBMCs, obtained on the day of the yellow fever booster vaccination. These receptors were taken from a man aged 25-45 years who received the YFV17D yellow fever vaccine.

The chain couples TRBV20-1 to TRBJ2-1; 7 positions agree with TRBD2. Losses at the gene ends were 6 bases for V and 8 bases for J; bases not matched to a gene: 22. The CDR3 runs 17 residues. Germline CDR1 and CDR2: DFQATT and SNEGSKA (reference sequence). The CDR3 here is CSARTSELWGGDDEQFF. The CDR3 nucleotides read TGCAGTGCGCGTACTAGCGAACTCTGGGGCGGGGACGATGAGCAGTTCTTC.

V is TRBV7-2 and J is TRBJ2-1, with D possibly called TRBD1 or TRBD2 (6 bases each). CDR1 is SGHTA, CDR2 FQGNSA, per germline. This CDR3 spans 15 amino acids. V was trimmed by 6 bases and J by 4 bases, leaving 16 bases between them. The CDR3 loop is CASSTPGAAYNEQFF. CDR3 in DNA: TGTGCCAGCAGTACCCCGGGGGCAGCTTACAATGAGCAGTTCTTC.

The V and J genes are TRBV19 and TRBJ2-3; 7 bases map to TRBD1. Germline values: CDR1 LNHDA, CDR2 SQIVND (reference sequence). V lost 5 bases and J lost 1; bases outside the gene matches: 6. This CDR3 is 15 amino acids long. This CDR3 is CASSDQTGRTDTQYF. Here the CDR3 DNA reads TGTGCCAGTAGTGACCAGACAGGGCGCACAGATACGCAGTATTTT.

The table lists this clonotype with many counts. The chain has TRBV2 and TRBJ2-5; no clear D. Germline values: CDR1 SNHLY, CDR2 FYNNEI. V lost 7 bases and J 4 bases, leaving 10 bases between the germline ends. The CDR3 has 12 residues. The CDR3 bases are TGTGCCAGCACCCCTGTCCCAGAGACCCAGTACTTC. The encoded protein is CASTPVPETQYF.

The chain carries TRBV5-1 and TRBJ2-5; no firm D call. The V gene lost 2 bases and the J gene lost 1 base, with 12 bases spanning the gap. Germline CDR1 and CDR2: SGHRS and YFSETQ. The CDR3 spans 15 residues. CDR3 DNA sequence: TGCGCCAGCAGCTTCTTTGATTCGTTCCAAGAGACCCAGTACTTC. It codes for CASSFFDSFQETQYF.

The chain links TRBV6-5 to TRBJ1-1; no clear D. From germline, CDR1 is MNHEY and CDR2 SVGAGI. V lost 0 bases and J lost 2, with 10 bases in between. The CDR3 is 15 residues long. For the CDR3, the DNA is TGTGCCAGCAGTTACTCGGGCGCAGTTAACACTGAAGCTTTCTTT. This sequence encodes CASSYSGAVNTEAFF.

This rearrangement joins TRBV6-1 to TRBJ2-3; TRBD2 might be the D (6 bases). The ends were cut back, 5 bases at V and 1 base at J, with 19 bases in the middle. CDR3 length: 17 residues. The germline V gene encodes CDR1 MNHNS and CDR2 SASEGT. The CDR3 protein is CASSPTTGREGTDTQYF. The CDR3 nucleotides read TGTGCCAGCAGTCCTACTACGGGCAGGGAGGGCACAGATACGCAGTATTTT.

The chain is built from TRBV5-1 and TRBJ2-7; unclear D gene. V lost 2 bases to trimming and J lost 1 base, with 10 bases between them. The CDR3 sequence is 14 residues long. Per germline, CDR1 SGHRS and CDR2 YFSETQ. CDR3 in amino acids: CASSLQTDSYEQYF. The CDR3 DNA reads as TGCGCCAGCAGCTTACAGACCGATTCCTACGAGCAGTACTTC. Complete variable domain (other parts from reference TRBV5-1 and TRBJ2-7): KAGVTQTPRYLIKTRGQQVTLSCSPISGHRSVSWYQQTPGQGLQFLFEYFSETQRNKGNFPGRFSGRQFSNSRSEMNVSTLELGDSALYLCASSLQTDSYEQYFGPGTRLTVT.

The chain is built from TRBV12-3 or TRBV12-4 and TRBJ2-7; a weak D match, TRBD2 (5 bases). The ends were cut back, 6 bases at V and 4 bases at J, with 16 bases in the middle. CDR3 size: 14 residues. The CDR3 protein is CASSRGLCGYEQYF. DNA of the CDR3: TGTGCCAGCAGCCGAGGACTGTGCGGATACGAGCAGTACTTC.

This clonotype was counted between two and nine times. This chain connects TRBV6-1 to TRBJ2-2; 7 bases agree with TRBD1. The CDR3 totals 13 residues. In germline, CDR1 is MNHNS, CDR2 SASEGT. Trimming at V came to 6 bases and at J to 7 bases, leaving 5 bases not matched to a gene. CDR3 DNA sequence: TGTGCCAGCAGACCCGCAGGGGGCGGGGAGCTGTTTTTT. Translation: CASRPAGGGELFF.

The genes are TRBV6-2 or TRBV6-3 and TRBJ2-7; a possible D gene is TRBD1 (6 bases). The CDR3 extends over 14 amino acids. Trimming cost V 8 bases and J 4 bases, with 18 bases left between them. Germline CDR1 and CDR2: MNHEY and SVGEGT. CDR3 nucleotides: TGTGCCAGCTCCCCAAGGGGGAGTCGGTACGAGCAGTACTTC. Amino acids: CASSPRGSRYEQYF.

In this sample, this clonotype turned up a few times. This chain links TRBV18 with TRBJ1-1, with 8 nucleotides matching TRBD1. The germline CDR1 and CDR2 sequences are KGHSH and LQKENI. The length of the CDR3 is 14 residues. With V trimmed by 4 bases and J by 1 base, 2 bases remained unmatched. CDR3 in DNA: TGTGCCAGCTCACGACAGGGGCAGAACACTGAAGCTTTCTTT. This encodes CASSRQGQNTEAFF.

This clonotype was seen a few times. CDR3 nucleotide sequence: TGTGCCACCATTTCACCGGGACAGGGGGGAACCGGGGAGCTGTTTTTT. The encoded protein is CATISPGQGGTGELFF. The rearrangement uses TRBV15 and TRBJ2-2, with 11 bases lining up with TRBD1. Germline values: CDR1 LNHNV, CDR2 YYDKDF (reference sequence). V shed 7 bases and J 5 bases; nucleotides not matched to a gene: 9. This CDR3 has 16 amino acids.

In its sample, this clonotype was seen a few times. The chain carries TRBV19 and TRBJ2-1; TRBD2 might be the D (7 bases). Germline CDR1 is LNHDA and CDR2 is SQIVND (reference sequence). This CDR3 has 15 residues. The germline V and J ends were trimmed by 10 bases and 10 bases, with 26 bases remaining between them. The CDR3 coding sequence is TGTGCCACCAAACCCCTTGGGGAGGGGGTGATAGAGCAGTTCTTC. Translation: CATKPLGEGVIEQFF.

The sample holds a few counts of this clonotype. J is TRBJ1-5 and V is TRBV19; 8 bases agree with TRBD1. Trimming removed 2 bases from V and 4 bases from J; junction bases left unmatched: 4. In germline, CDR1 is LNHDA, CDR2 SQIVND (reference sequence). The CDR3 is 15 amino acids. CDR3 bases: TGTGCCAGTAGTATACGGGACAGGCCTAATCAGCCCCAGCATTTT. Translation: CASSIRDRPNQPQHF.

The sample holds a few counts of this clonotype. The J gene is TRBJ2-1, the V gene TRBV4-2, with D possibly matching TRBD2 (5 bases). Germline loops: CDR1 LGHNA, CDR2 YNFKEQ. V was cut by 1 base and J by 0 bases, with 10 bases left in between. CDR3 length equals 16 residues. The CDR3 DNA is TGTGCCAGCAGCCAAGGGTTTGGGAGCTCCTACAATGAGCAGTTCTTC. This gives the protein CASSQGFGSSYNEQFF.

The chain employs TRBV9 and TRBJ2-1; D is uncertain. The CDR3 runs 15 residues. Germline values: CDR1 SGDLS, CDR2 YYNGEE. V gave up 1 base and J gave up 5 bases, with 13 bases separating them. The CDR3 DNA reads as TGTGCCAGCAGCGTATCTCCCGGGCTTAACAATGAGCAGTTCTTC. Protein sequence: CASSVSPGLNNEQFF.

This clonotype has more than one count but fewer than ten. This chain uses TRBV4-1 with TRBJ2-1; no clear D. CDR3 size: 15 residues. Germline lookup yields CDR1 MGHRA and CDR2 YSYEKL. The V end was cut by 1 base, the J end by 10 bases, with 17 bases between. Here the CDR3 reads CASSQVVTRPDEQFF. The CDR3 region has the DNA TGCGCCAGCAGCCAAGTGGTTACGAGGCCCGACGAGCAGTTCTTC.

The chain employs TRBV6-1 and TRBJ2-1; 14 bases are shared with TRBD2. Germline loops: CDR1 MNHNS, CDR2 SASEGT. The ends lost 8 bases at V and 8 bases at J; junction bases unmatched: 5. The CDR3 consists of 14 residues. The CDR3 coding sequence is TGTGCCAGCTTAGGGACTAGCGGGAGCGATGAGCAGTTCTTC. Translating it yields CASLGTSGSDEQFF.

This clonotype showed up many times. The V call is TRBV10-3, the J call TRBJ1-1; D is ambiguous. The ends were cut back, 8 bases at V and 0 bases at J, with 13 bases in the middle. Germline loops: CDR1 ENHRY, CDR2 SYGVKD. The CDR3 runs to 14 residues. CDR3 in amino acids: CAIWNGRMNTEAFF. In DNA form, the CDR3 reads TGTGCCATCTGGAACGGCAGAATGAACACTGAAGCTTTCTTT.